Following are 15 T cell receptor beta chains from one sample sequenced in a study of blood T cell repertoires in COVID-19. Libraries were prepared by immunoSEQ multiplex PCR; TCRdb keeps only in-frame clonotypes and omits some of them. The sample holds 200,000 to 250,000 clones, about four fifths seen once. Sequenced: peripheral blood. These TCRs come from an elderly woman with COVID-19, enrolled during active disease.

The chain couples TRBV2 to TRBJ1-1, with 9 bases aligning to TRBD1. This CDR3 spans 14 amino acids. With V trimmed by 0 bases and J by 9 bases, 5 bases remained unmatched. CDR1 and CDR2 (germline): SNHLY, FYNNEI. In DNA form, the CDR3 reads TGTGCCAGCAGTGAAGCGCGGGGGACAGGGAAAGCTTTCTTT. It is translated as CASSEARGTGKAFF.

This clone was counted only a few times. The CDR3 is CASSTRDGSSYEQYF. The DNA of the CDR3 is TGTGCCAGCAGTACCCGGGACGGGAGCTCCTACGAGCAGTACTTC. V usage is TRBV6-5 and J usage is TRBJ2-7; the D gene is possibly TRBD2 (6 bases). CDR1 MNHEY and CDR2 SVGAGI come from the germline V gene. The length of the CDR3 is 15 residues. The germline V and J ends were trimmed by 5 bases and 0 bases, with 14 bases remaining between them.

This clone was counted a few times. The CDR3 DNA is TGTGCCAGCAGTGAATCAGGGGATGGCTACACCTTC. Translated: CASSESGDGYTF. V and J are TRBV6-1 and TRBJ1-2; a weak D match, TRBD1 (6 bases). This CDR3 has 12 residues. The V and J ends lost 2 bases and 6 bases respectively, with 7 bases between them. Germline values: CDR1 MNHNS, CDR2 SASEGT.

The V call is TRBV18, the J call TRBJ2-5, with D possibly being TRBD2 (5 bases). The CDR3 is made up of 13 amino acids. Germline V CDR1 and CDR2: KGHSH, LQKENI. Trimming stripped 6 bases from V and 3 bases from J, with 11 bases between. The CDR3 DNA sequence: TGTGCCAGCTCGCGACTACGCGAAGAGACCCAGTACTTC. Translating it yields CASSRLREETQYF.

The chain recombines TRBV6-2 or TRBV6-3 with TRBJ2-7; 7 nucleotides agree with TRBD2. J lost 0 bases, V lost 0 bases, and 2 bases had no gene match. CDR3 length: 15 amino acids. CDR1 and CDR2 (germline): MNHEY, SVGEGT. In DNA, the CDR3 is TGTGCCAGCAGTTACTCGGGGGAGGGCTCCTACGAGCAGTACTTC. It yields the protein CASSYSGEGSYEQYF.

CDR3 nucleotides: TGTGCCAGCAGCCAGGGTACGACGGAGACTGAAGCTTTCTTT. Protein product: CASSQGTTETEAFF. J is TRBJ1-1 and V is TRBV3-1 (or the pseudogene TRBV3-2); D call uncertain. CDR1 LGHDT and CDR2 YNNKEL come from the germline V gene (reference sequence). Trimming pared 3 bases from V and 5 bases from J, leaving 13 bases between. CDR3 length: 14 amino acids.

J is TRBJ1-1 and V is TRBV4-1, with TRBD1 matching 7 bases. The CDR3 extends over 14 amino acids. J lost 6 bases, V lost 6 bases, and 10 bases had no gene match. Per the germline V gene, CDR1 is MGHRA and CDR2 is YSYEKL. The CDR3 DNA sequence: TGCGCCAGCAGGCCCCCGGGACAGAGGTCTGAAGCTTTCTTT. Amino acids: CASRPPGQRSEAFF.

This clone turned up a few times. This chain joins TRBV6-5 and TRBJ1-4; TRBD1 is a possible D gene (6 bases). Germline CDR1 is MNHEY and CDR2 is SVGAGI. This CDR3 has 16 amino acids. V shed 0 bases and J shed 7 bases, with 15 bases lying between them. The CDR3: CASSYSMNRAGEKLFF. CDR3 DNA: TGTGCCAGCAGTTACTCAATGAACAGGGCTGGTGAAAAACTGTTTTTT.

The chain joins TRBV6-5 to TRBJ2-5; a possible D gene is TRBD1 (8 bases). The CDR3 covers 14 residues. The germline CDR1 and CDR2 sequences are MNHEY and SVGAGI. V lost 8 bases and J lost 4, with 17 bases in between. The CDR3 protein is CASLRGGTGETQYF. CDR3 bases: TGTGCCAGCCTCCGGGGAGGGACAGGAGAGACCCAGTACTTC.

This clone was seen only once. J is TRBJ1-2 and V is TRBV19; 9 bases match TRBD1. The CDR3 runs to 16 residues. Germline V gene lookup returns CDR1 LNHDA and CDR2 SQIVND (reference sequence). V was pared by 5 bases and J by 6 bases, with 13 bases of the junction left unmatched. The CDR3 reads CASSFGTGRGMNGYTF. CDR3 sequence (DNA): TGTGCCAGTAGTTTCGGGACAGGGCGAGGAATGAATGGCTACACCTTC.

The chain uses TRBV6-6 and TRBJ1-1; TRBD1 is a possible D gene (5 bases). Trimming cost V 2 bases and J 5 bases, with 9 bases left between them. This CDR3 is 13 amino acids long. The germline V gene has CDR1 MNHNY and CDR2 SVGAGI (reference sequence). As DNA, the CDR3 is TGTGCCAGCAGTTACAGGGGAGGGACTGAAGCTTTCTTT. Its translation is CASSYRGGTEAFF.

This chain connects TRBV12-3 or TRBV12-4 to TRBJ2-5, with D perhaps matching TRBD2 (6 bases). The CDR3 is 13 amino acids. Trimming took off 8 bases at V and 10 bases at J, with 20 bases between the two ends. The CDR3 DNA is TGTGCCAGCTCACCCACGGAGGGTCTGGACCAGTACTTC. This codes for CASSPTEGLDQYF.

The gene calls are TRBV2 and TRBJ1-2; 7 nucleotides line up with TRBD1. The V gene's germline CDR1 is SNHLY and CDR2 FYNNEI. CDR3 length equals 16 residues. J lost 0 bases, V lost 1 base, and 5 bases had no gene match. CDR3 in DNA: TGTGCCAGCAGTGAAGGAGGGGGCCCCGCTAACTATGGCTACACCTTC. Its protein product is CASSEGGGPANYGYTF.

This clone was observed at least ten times. Other DNA sequences in this specimen translate into the identical CDR3. This chain joins TRBV15 and TRBJ1-2; D is possibly TRBD1 (6 bases). CDR3 length equals 15 residues. The germline CDR1 and CDR2 sequences are LNHNV and YYDKDF (reference sequence). Trimming left V 0 bases short and J 4 bases short, with 12 bases between. CDR3: CATSRDTQGSYGYTF. The CDR3 coding sequence is TGTGCCACCAGCAGAGATACACAGGGAAGCTATGGCTACACCTTC.

The chain employs TRBV30 and TRBJ2-5; no reliable D call. V gave up 3 bases and J gave up 2 bases, with 7 bases separating them. Looked up from germline, CDR1 is GTSNPN and CDR2 is SVGIG (reference sequence). This CDR3 is built from 12 residues. The CDR3 is CAWRLTQETQYF. As DNA, the CDR3 is TGTGCCTGGAGACTGACTCAAGAGACCCAGTACTTC.